The next 26 T cell receptor beta chains were all read from a single sample in a study of cytomegalovirus exposure and HLA in healthy donors. Use of 60 Vbeta and 13 Jbeta primers characterized the PCR. TCRdb's table, derived via immunoSEQ multiplex PCR, lists solely in-frame clones and lacks some. The table has about 120,000 clones, around 79% seen once. Sequenced sample: PBMCs. The receptors come from a woman aged 40 to 50 in good health and CMV-seronegative.

This chain links TRBV11-2 with TRBJ2-1, with a tentative D call TRBD2 (6 bases). The germline V gene has CDR1 SGHAT and CDR2 FQNNGV. The ends were cut back, 3 bases at V and 12 bases at J, with 15 bases in the middle. This CDR3 comprises 13 residues. CDR3 nucleotides: TGTGCCAGCAGCTTTCCCCGGGGGTGGGGGCAGTTCTTC. Translated, it gives CASSFPRGWGQFF.

The rearrangement uses TRBV25-1 and TRBJ2-7, with 9 nucleotides matching TRBD1. Germline V CDR1 and CDR2: MGHDK, SYGVNS. The CDR3 spans 13 residues. V was pared by 7 bases and J by 6 bases, with 7 bases of the junction left unmatched. Written as DNA, the CDR3 is TGTGCCAGCACGGGACAGGGTTGGTCCGAGCAGTACTTC. Residues: CASTGQGWSEQYF.

This clone occurred a few times. The chain carries TRBV6-1 and TRBJ2-1; TRBD2 is a possible D gene (7 bases). Germline V gene sequence: CDR1 MNHNS, CDR2 SASEGT. The CDR3 is 12 amino acids. V dropped 3 bases and J dropped 9 bases, with 9 bases sitting between them. In DNA, the CDR3 is TGTGCCAGCAGTGATGGGGGGGCTGAGCAGTTCTTC. Its translation: CASSDGGAEQFF.

This chain connects TRBV5-6 to TRBJ2-3, with 8 positions matching TRBD2. This CDR3 is built from 18 residues. J gave up 0 bases and V 4 bases, and 13 bases lay outside the gene matches. Germline V CDR1 and CDR2: SGHDT, YYEEEE. In nucleotides, the CDR3 is TGTGCCAGCAGCCAACTCCTACTGACTAGCGAGAGCACAGATACGCAGTATTTT. This translates into CASSQLLLTSESTDTQYF.

The V gene is TRBV5-6, the J gene TRBJ2-7; unclear D gene. The CDR3 sequence is 14 residues long. V gave up 0 bases and J gave up 2 bases, with 9 bases separating them. Germline CDR1 is SGHDT and CDR2 is YYEEEE. The DNA of the CDR3 is TGTGCCAGCAGCTTGGGCGGCAGTACCTACGAGCAGTACTTC. Translating it yields CASSLGGSTYEQYF. The full variable domain, with the rest looked up from reference TRBV5-6 and TRBJ2-7, is DAGVTQSPTHLIKTRGQQVTLRCSPKSGHDTVSWYQQALGQGPQFIFQYYEEEERQRGNFPDRFSGHQFPNYSSELNVNALLLGDSALYLCASSLGGSTYEQYFGPGTRLTVT.

This clone turned up a few times. V gene TRBV5-4 combines with J gene TRBJ2-5; possible D gene TRBD2, 6 bases. The CDR3 contains 12 residues. Trimming removed 6 bases from V and 5 bases from J, with 11 bases in between. Looked up from germline, CDR1 is SGHNT and CDR2 is YYREEE (reference sequence). DNA for the CDR3: TGTGCCAGCAATTTACGGGGGGAGACCCAGTACTTC. It is translated as CASNLRGETQYF. Full variable domain (outside the CDR3, taken from reference TRBV5-4 and TRBJ2-5): ETGVTQSPTHLIKTRGQQVTLRCSSQSGHNTVSWYQQALGQGPQFIFQYYREEENGRGNFPPRFSGLQFPNYSSELNVNALELDDSALYLCASNLRGETQYFGPGTRLLVL.

The gene calls are TRBV28 and TRBJ1-2; unclear D gene. The CDR3 runs 15 residues. CDR1 MDHEN and CDR2 SYDVKM come from the germline V gene. The V gene lost 6 bases and the J gene lost 4 bases, with 18 bases spanning the gap. CDR3: CASSPHGVGFYGYTF. The DNA for the CDR3 is TGTGCCAGCAGCCCCCACGGGGTCGGTTTCTATGGCTACACCTTC.

The chain carries TRBV7-9 and TRBJ2-3, with D possibly TRBD2 on 5 matching bases. Germline CDR1 is SEHNR and CDR2 is FQNEAQ (reference sequence). The CDR3 length is 16 residues. V was cut by 5 bases and J by 0 bases, with 15 bases left in between. As DNA, the CDR3 is TGTGCCAGCAGCGAAAAGATAGCGAGGAGCACAGATACGCAGTATTTT. As protein: CASSEKIARSTDTQYF.

The rearrangement joins TRBV7-9 to TRBJ2-3; tentatively, D is TRBD1 (5 bases). Germline V gene data show CDR1 as SEHNR and CDR2 as FQNEAQ (reference sequence). The CDR3 covers 14 residues. Trimming took 5 bases from V and 2 from J, leaving 11 bases between them. The CDR3 reads CASSQAGYTDTQYF. The CDR3 DNA is TGTGCCAGCAGCCAGGCAGGGTACACAGATACGCAGTATTTT.

As regards this clone: An end of the junction does not agree with germline; a read error may underlie this. The chain couples TRBV7-9 to TRBJ2-7; D is undetermined. This CDR3 region has 11 residues. Germline V lookup: CDR1 SEHNR, CDR2 FQNEAQ (reference sequence). The CDR3, as DNA: TGTTCCAGCAGCCCCTTCGGCGAGCAGTACTTC. Protein product: CSSSPFGEQYF.

The chain employs TRBV6-4 and TRBJ1-1; D call uncertain. The ends were cut back, 5 bases at V and 5 bases at J, with 12 bases in the middle. This CDR3 has 13 residues. Germline CDR1 and CDR2: MRHNA and SNTAGT. The CDR3 region is CASSSSGGTEAFF. The CDR3, as DNA: TGTGCCAGCAGTAGCTCGGGAGGGACTGAAGCTTTCTTT.

The gene calls are TRBV9 and TRBJ2-1, with D perhaps matching TRBD1 (5 bases). The CDR3 is made up of 15 amino acids. Germline values: CDR1 SGDLS, CDR2 YYNGEE. Trimming removed 6 bases from V and 7 bases from J, with 20 bases in between. CDR3 DNA: TGTGCCAGCACCATCCGGCCAGGGTCTAAAAATGAGCAGTTCTTC. The encoded protein is CASTIRPGSKNEQFF.

For the CDR3, the DNA is TGTGCCAGCAGCTTACTGGGACAGGGGGTTGAAAAACTGTTTTTT. Encoded protein: CASSLLGQGVEKLFF. The chain uses TRBV7-8 and TRBJ1-4; 11 bases are shared with TRBD1. CDR3 length equals 15 residues. The J segment lost 7 bases and the V segment lost 2 bases, leaving 3 bases of the junction unmatched. Germline values: CDR1 SGHVS, CDR2 FQNEAQ.

Notes on this clone: The junction differs from germline at one of its ends, possibly a read error. The rearrangement uses TRBV7-8 and TRBJ2-4; 8 nucleotides agree with TRBD1. The germline gives CDR1 SGHVS, CDR2 FQNEAQ. This CDR3 is built from 18 residues. In DNA form, the CDR3 reads TGTGCCAGCAGTTTCTCATATAGACAGGGGAATGCCAAAAACAGTCAGTACTTC. It encodes CASSFSYRQGNAKNSQYF.

This chain connects TRBV5-1 to TRBJ2-5; D remains unclear. Germline assignment: CDR1 SGHRS and CDR2 YFSETQ. CDR3 size: 14 residues. The V end lost 4 bases, the J end lost 5 bases, and 15 bases lay between the germline ends. As DNA, the CDR3 is TGCGCCAGCAGCCCAGTACAGATCAGGGAGACCCAGTACTTC. This encodes CASSPVQIRETQYF.

This clone was counted only a few times. The chain employs TRBV5-4 and TRBJ2-1, with a weak D call TRBD1 (6 bases). Germline CDR1 SGHNT, CDR2 YYREEE (reference sequence). Trimming removed 2 bases at V and 6 bases at J, with 9 bases between. The CDR3 extends over 13 amino acids. Here the CDR3 reads CASSFTGSNEQFF. The CDR3 region has the DNA TGTGCCAGCAGCTTTACAGGGAGCAATGAGCAGTTCTTC.

The CDR3, as DNA: TGTGCCAGCAGTGAGGCGGGAGTACGCTACGAGCAGTACTTC. It encodes CASSEAGVRYEQYF. The chain has TRBV25-1 and TRBJ2-7; TRBD2 matches 7 bases. This CDR3 has 14 residues. Germline loops: CDR1 MGHDK, CDR2 SYGVNS. V shed 3 bases and J 3 bases; nucleotides not matched to a gene: 5.

CDR3 in amino acids: CASSLLAGMSDTQYF. In DNA, the CDR3 is TGTGCCAGCAGCTTGCTAGCGGGAATGTCAGATACGCAGTATTTT. The V call is TRBV5-6, the J call TRBJ2-3, with TRBD2 matching over 9 bases. This CDR3 has 15 residues. J lost 4 bases, V lost 1 base, and 4 bases had no gene match. Germline CDR1 reads SGHDT; CDR2 reads YYEEEE.

This clone was found once. The sample carries other DNA sequences with the same CDR3. The gene calls are TRBV5-4 and TRBJ2-1, with 14 nucleotides matching TRBD2. The germline V gene has CDR1 SGHNT and CDR2 YYREEE (reference sequence). The CDR3 loop spans 17 amino acids. The V and J ends lost 2 bases and 10 bases, in that order; junction bases with no gene match: 11. The CDR3, as DNA: TGTGCCAGCAGCTTAGTTTCCGGGACTAGCGGGAGAAACGAGCAGTTCTTC. It yields the protein CASSLVSGTSGRNEQFF.

This clone was counted once. This rearrangement joins TRBV7-2 to TRBJ1-5, with TRBD1 matching over 7 bases. J was trimmed by 3 bases and V by 5 bases; bases with no gene match: 4. The CDR3 loop spans 14 amino acids. Germline CDR1 is SGHTA and CDR2 is FQGNSA. This CDR3 reads CASSRQGLNQPQHF. Written as DNA, the CDR3 is TGTGCCAGCAGCCGACAGGGCCTCAATCAGCCCCAGCATTTT.

The J gene is TRBJ1-1, the V gene TRBV7-9; D not certain. V was shortened by 0 bases and J by 5 bases, with 13 bases between the two germline ends. This CDR3 spans 15 amino acids. Per the germline V gene, CDR1 is SEHNR and CDR2 is FQNEAQ (reference sequence). As DNA, the CDR3 is TGTGCCAGCAGCTTAGCCGGGTCCAGGAGGACTGAAGCTTTCTTT. Translated: CASSLAGSRRTEAFF.

V and J are TRBV28 and TRBJ2-5, with 9 nucleotides matching TRBD2. The CDR3 is made up of 15 amino acids. The V gene end was trimmed by 8 bases and the J gene end by 3 bases; junction bases not matched to a gene: 10. Germline CDR1 and CDR2: MDHEN and SYDVKM. As DNA, the CDR3 is TGTGCCAGCGGTGCTGGCGGGAGGGCCAAAGAGACCCAGTACTTC. It specifies CASGAGGRAKETQYF. The whole variable domain, remainder taken from reference TRBV28 and TRBJ2-5, is DVKVTQSSRYLVKRTGEKVFLECVQDMDHENMFWYRQDPGLGLRLIYFSYDVKMKEKGDIPEGYSVSREKKERFSLILESASTNQTSMYLCASGAGGRAKETQYFGPGTRLLVL.

The chain couples TRBV6-1 to TRBJ1-3; D gene unclear. The V end lost 0 bases, the J end lost 4 bases, and 13 bases lay between the germline ends. The CDR3 runs 16 residues. CDR1 is MNHNS, CDR2 SASEGT, per germline. CDR3 residues: CASSEASEGIGNTIYF. DNA for the CDR3: TGTGCCAGCAGTGAAGCATCTGAGGGTATCGGAAACACCATATATTTT.

This clone showed up just a few times. The V and J genes are TRBV6-4 and TRBJ1-5; a weak D match, TRBD1 (6 bases). The germline CDR1 and CDR2 sequences are MRHNA and SNTAGT. The CDR3 loop spans 15 amino acids. V was pared by 5 bases and J by 3 bases, with 14 bases between. This chain's CDR3 is CASSKQGLANQPQHF. The DNA for the CDR3 is TGTGCCAGCAGTAAACAGGGTCTGGCCAATCAGCCCCAGCATTTT.

This sequence joins TRBV28 and TRBJ2-7; D might be TRBD1 (5 bases). Germline CDR1 reads MDHEN; CDR2 reads SYDVKM. V was shortened by 4 bases and J by 3 bases, with 13 bases between the two germline ends. The CDR3 totals 14 residues. CDR3 sequence (DNA): TGTGCCAGCAGTTCGCCCAGGGTACTCTACGAGCAGTACTTC. Residues: CASSSPRVLYEQYF.

This clone was seen more than once but under ten times. The gene calls are TRBV4-1 and TRBJ2-5, with 8 bases matching TRBD2. The J call may be wrong; the DNA end is better matched by TRBJ2-7. This CDR3 is 16 amino acids long. Germline loops: CDR1 MGHRA, CDR2 YSYEKL. CDR3 nucleotide sequence: TGCGCCAGCAGCCATCCTACCGTACGGGGGGGCAACGAGCAGTACTTC. Translated, it gives CASSHPTVRGGNEQYF.